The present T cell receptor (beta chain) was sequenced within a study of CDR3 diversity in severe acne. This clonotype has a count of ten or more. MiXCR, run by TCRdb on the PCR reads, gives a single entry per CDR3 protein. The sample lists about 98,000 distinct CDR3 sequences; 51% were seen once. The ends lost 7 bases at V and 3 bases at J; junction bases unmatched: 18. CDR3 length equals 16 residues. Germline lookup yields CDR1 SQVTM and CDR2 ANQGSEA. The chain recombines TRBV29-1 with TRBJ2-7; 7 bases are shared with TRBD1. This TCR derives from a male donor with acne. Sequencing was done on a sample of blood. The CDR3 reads CSARGGPGQTLYEQYF. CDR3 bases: TGCAGCGCCCGAGGGGGCCCGGGACAGACCCTCTACGAGCAGTACTTC.